Presented here are 20 T cell receptor beta chains from one specimen sequenced in a study of cytomegalovirus exposure and HLA in healthy donors. PCR involved 60 Vbeta and 13 Jbeta primers. Sequenced by immunoSEQ multiplex PCR; TCRdb stores in-frame clones only, minus some. The repertoire consists of about 200,000 clones, with roughly 85% occurring once and the leading ten covering 4% to 4.5%. The sample taken for sequencing was PBMCs. The origin of the receptors is a woman in her twenties or thirties in good health and CMV-seropositive.

The chain carries TRBV20-1 and TRBJ2-7, with TRBD2 as a possible D gene (6 bases). Germline CDR1 DFQATT, CDR2 SNEGSKA (reference sequence). The CDR3 runs 11 residues. The ends were cut back, 0 bases at V and 12 bases at J, with 12 bases in the middle. This CDR3 is CSARDMEGPYF. In DNA form, the CDR3 reads TGCAGTGCTAGAGATATGGAGGGGCCGTACTTC.

This clone has at least ten counts. This CDR3 is CATGLVGLYEQYF. DNA of the CDR3: TGTGCCACCGGACTAGTGGGACTCTACGAGCAGTACTTC. The chain joins TRBV5-4 to TRBJ2-7; 7 bases agree with TRBD2. This CDR3 contains 13 residues. Germline loops: CDR1 SGHNT, CDR2 YYREEE (reference sequence). V shed 9 bases and J 3 bases; nucleotides not matched to a gene: 9.

This clone was counted a few times. V usage is TRBV4-3 and J usage is TRBJ2-3; a weak D match, TRBD1 (6 bases). Deletions cut 1 base from V and 4 bases from J, with 9 bases between. From germline, CDR1 is LGHNA and CDR2 YSLEER. The CDR3 covers 14 residues. The CDR3 protein is CASSQGQESDTQYF. The DNA of the CDR3 is TGCGCCAGCAGCCAAGGACAGGAGTCAGATACGCAGTATTTT.

This chain connects TRBV2 to TRBJ2-3, with TRBD1 as a possible D gene (6 bases). Germline CDR1 is SNHLY and CDR2 is FYNNEI. This CDR3 is 14 amino acids long. V lost 6 bases, J lost 4 bases, and 14 bases lay in between. CDR3 nucleotides: TGTGCCAGCAGGGCGCAGGGGAATCCAGATACGCAGTATTTT. This sequence encodes CASRAQGNPDTQYF.

The rearrangement links TRBV6-5 to TRBJ2-7; 7 nucleotides agree with TRBD2. The V gene's germline CDR1 is MNHEY and CDR2 SVGAGI. J gave up 10 bases and V 7 bases, and 13 bases lay outside the gene matches. CDR3 length: 13 residues. Written as DNA, the CDR3 is TGTGCCAGCAACCTGTCCGGGGGGTCGGTCCAGTACTTC. Translating gives CASNLSGGSVQYF.

To note about this clone: The identical CDR3 is also encoded by other nucleotide sequences in the sample. The chain employs TRBV20-1 and TRBJ2-7; maybe TRBD1 (5 bases). Trimming cost V 4 bases and J 3 bases, with 7 bases left between them. The CDR3 length is 11 residues. CDR1 and CDR2 from the germline V gene are DFQATT and SNEGSKA (reference sequence). The DNA for the CDR3 is TGCAGTGCTAAAGACAGCTACGAGCAGTACTTC. This sequence encodes CSAKDSYEQYF.

The chain is built from TRBV27 and TRBJ1-2, with D unclear. Germline loops: CDR1 MNHEY, CDR2 SMNVEV (reference sequence). Trimming took off 5 bases at V and 1 base at J, with 8 bases between the two ends. The CDR3 spans 13 residues. The CDR3 nucleotides read TGTGCCAGCAGTCCCGGGATTAACTATGGCTACACCTTC. It yields the protein CASSPGINYGYTF.

V usage is TRBV5-5 and J usage is TRBJ2-7; D is possibly TRBD1 (6 bases). The V end was cut by 4 bases, the J end by 0 bases, with 14 bases between. This CDR3 is built from 15 residues. The germline CDR1 and CDR2 sequences are SGHKS and YYEKEE (reference sequence). CDR3 residues: CASSPRTASSYEQYF. The CDR3 nucleotides are TGTGCCAGCAGCCCCCGGACAGCTAGCTCCTACGAGCAGTACTTC. Variable domain in full (rest from reference TRBV5-5 and TRBJ2-7): DAGVTQSPTHLIKTRGQQVTLRCSPISGHKSVSWYQQVLGQGPQFIFQYYEKEERGRGNFPDRFSARQFPNYSSELNVNALLLGDSALYLCASSPRTASSYEQYFGPGTRLTVT.

The rearrangement uses TRBV6-8 and TRBJ2-7; no firm D call. Germline V lookup: CDR1 MNHGY, CDR2 SAAAGT. The CDR3 covers 11 residues. V was shortened by 7 bases and J by 5 bases, with 9 bases between the two germline ends. DNA of the CDR3: TGTGCCAGCATCGATTCAGACGAGCAGTACTTC. Amino acid sequence: CASIDSDEQYF.

The chain combines TRBV27 with TRBJ2-2, with TRBD2 identical over 12 bases. The CDR3 sequence is 15 residues long. Per germline, CDR1 MNHEY and CDR2 SMNVEV (reference sequence). V was pared by 6 bases and J by 3 bases, with 2 bases of the junction left unmatched. In DNA, the CDR3 is TGTGCCAGCAGCCTAGCGGGAGGGGACACCGGGGAGCTGTTTTTT. The encoded protein is CASSLAGGDTGELFF.

This chain joins TRBV4-2 and TRBJ1-1; unclear D gene. The CDR3 contains 14 residues. V was clipped by 1 base and J by 4 bases, with 10 bases between them. CDR1 LGHNA and CDR2 YNFKEQ come from the germline V gene. The CDR3 is CASSQVVEGTEAFF. The DNA for the CDR3 is TGTGCCAGCAGCCAAGTCGTTGAGGGCACTGAAGCTTTCTTT.

As DNA, the CDR3 is TGTGCCAGCAGCTTACTGGCAGGGGGCGCGTGGGGTGGCTACACCTTC. The encoded protein is CASSLLAGGAWGGYTF. The genes are TRBV7-9 and TRBJ1-2, with TRBD1 matching 8 bases. The CDR3 runs to 16 residues. J gave up 7 bases and V 2 bases, and 12 bases lay outside the gene matches. Germline lookup yields CDR1 SEHNR and CDR2 FQNEAQ (reference sequence).

The chain links TRBV14 to TRBJ2-7, with TRBD1 matching 9 bases. V gave up 2 bases and J gave up 3 bases; unmatched junction bases: 5. The CDR3 sequence is 15 residues long. The germline V gene encodes CDR1 SGHDN and CDR2 FVKESK. The CDR3 DNA sequence: TGTGCCAGCAGCCAACGACAGGGGGTGGACTACGAGCAGTACTTC. This gives the protein CASSQRQGVDYEQYF.

The V gene is TRBV19, the J gene TRBJ1-5; TRBD1 aligns across 7 bases. The V gene's germline CDR1 is LNHDA and CDR2 SQIVND (reference sequence). V dropped 5 bases and J dropped 12; count of bases not matched to a gene: 13. This CDR3 comprises 14 residues. CDR3 in DNA: TGTGCCAGTAGTTTTCCTCTACAGGGGTCGCTCCAGCATTTT. Translating it yields CASSFPLQGSLQHF.

The CDR3 loop is CASSIITGIQPQHF. CDR3 coding DNA: TGTGCCAGCAGCATAATCACAGGGATCCAGCCCCAGCATTTT. The chain couples TRBV2 to TRBJ1-5; D perhaps matches TRBD1 (6 bases). The CDR3 contains 14 residues. V lost 6 bases and J lost 7, with 16 bases in between. Germline V CDR1 and CDR2: SNHLY, FYNNEI.

Notes on this clone: A junction boundary mismatches the germline segment, possibly from a read error. V and J are TRBV7-9 and TRBJ1-1; 8 bases match TRBD1. The CDR3 runs 13 residues. The germline V gene has CDR1 SEHNR and CDR2 FQNEAQ (reference sequence). The CDR3 loop is CASRLSGQDNAAF. The CDR3 DNA reads TGTGCCAGCAGACTCTCGGGACAGGATAACGCGGCCTTT.

This chain joins TRBV30 and TRBJ2-7; 7 bases fit TRBD2. The CDR3 sequence is 14 residues long. Losses at the gene ends were 2 bases for V and 2 bases for J; bases not matched to a gene: 6. Germline CDR1 GTSNPN, CDR2 SVGIG (reference sequence). CDR3 residues: CAWSPGGPTYEQYF. CDR3 DNA: TGTGCCTGGAGTCCGGGAGGTCCTACCTACGAGCAGTACTTC.

This chain uses TRBV6-6 with TRBJ1-5; TRBD1 aligns across 10 bases. V was clipped by 6 bases and J by 5 bases; unmatched bases: 7. Germline CDR1 MNHNY, CDR2 SVGAGI (reference sequence). The length of the CDR3 is 15 residues. The CDR3 loop is CASSPGQGVDQPQHF. The CDR3 bases are TGTGCCAGCAGCCCAGGACAGGGGGTGGATCAGCCCCAGCATTTT.

The chain joins TRBV19 to TRBJ2-7; the match to TRBD2 covers 8 bases. Germline V lookup: CDR1 LNHDA, CDR2 SQIVND (reference sequence). This CDR3 is 14 amino acids long. Trimming at V came to 5 bases and at J to 2 bases, leaving 5 bases not matched to a gene. The CDR3 reads CASSPREGAYEQYF. CDR3 in DNA: TGTGCCAGTAGTCCCCGGGAGGGGGCCTACGAGCAGTACTTC.

CDR3 coding DNA: TGCGCCAGCAGCCAATGGGTCTCGGGGGAGCAGTACTTC. Residues: CASSQWVSGEQYF. This rearrangement joins TRBV4-3 to TRBJ2-7, with D possibly TRBD2 on 5 matching bases. The germline V gene has CDR1 LGHNA and CDR2 YSLEER. CDR3 size: 13 residues. V was cut by 2 bases and J by 7 bases, with 12 bases left in between.